The clone carrying this T cell receptor beta chain is labeled medium-sized. Antigen unknown. Genomic DNA served as the source from which two-round multiplex PCR generated TCR beta CDR3 amplicons. Individual primers that were specific to each TRBV and TRBJ gene served in first-round PCR. TCRdb reprocessed the multiplex PCR reads via MiXCR and lists one record per CDR3 protein. The sample comprises roughly 11,000 distinct CDR3 sequences, approximately 58% of which are singletons, and around 6.5% rests with the top ten. These data belong to a study of prognosis after radiotherapy for stage I lung cancer. Study-wide findings and caveats: Any tumor specificity that the expanded TCR clones may have had was not determined.

Looked up from germline, CDR1 is SGHVS and CDR2 is FQNEAQ. The CDR3 is 17 residues long. The V and J ends lost 5 bases and 9 bases, in that order; junction bases with no gene match: 13. The sample consisted of PBMCs, taken before or after stereotactic body radiation therapy (not recorded which). The V and J genes are TRBV7-8 and TRBJ1-6; TRBD1 agrees at 10 bases. This clonotype was obtained from a donor of 50 years or more with non-small cell lung cancer. This CDR3 reads CASSHSWRTGGRSPLHF. The CDR3 nucleotides are TGTGCCAGCAGCCACTCGTGGCGGACAGGGGGTCGTTCACCCCTCCACTTT.